This T cell receptor beta chain derives from a study of blood T cells in healthy people across ages. Points from the study as a whole: As naive T cell percentage varied, TCR beta diversity correlated strongly with it.

To note about this clonotype: Its antigen remains unidentified.

The donors, healthy Caucasians from Russia, were aged roughly 6 to 90. The sample, about 9.7 milliliters of peripheral blood, was drawn from each donor. Next came a second PCR, run for roughly 7 to 12 cycles, which used a sample-barcoded 5' primer along with a J-beta primer mix. TCRdb itself ran the 5' RACE reads through MiXCR, one entry per CDR3 protein. The sample contains 1.5 million to 2 million distinct CDR3 sequences, around 50% of which appear only once. Sequencing was performed on blood. The TCR originated in a woman aged 40 to 49 in good health.

CDR3 DNA: TGCAGTGCTAGCACAGGGGAAGGCGGCTACACCTTC. It specifies CSASTGEGGYTF. This sequence joins TRBV20-1 and TRBJ1-2, with 7 bases that match TRBD1. V shed 3 bases and J 8 bases; nucleotides not matched to a gene: 6. The germline gives CDR1 DFQATT, CDR2 SNEGSKA (reference sequence). The CDR3 is 12 amino acids.